The entry below describes one TCR beta chain. The germline gene is not matched at one end of the junction; a read error may be the cause. The data originate from a study of T cells after yellow fever vaccination. This CDR3 has 16 amino acids. Germline V gene sequence: CDR1 SGHDT, CDR2 YYEEEE. The study made its TCR cDNA through 5'RACE template switching. That step introduced a universal primer site along with UMIs. TCRdb passed the 5' RACE reads through MiXCR, listing each CDR3 protein once. The sample has about 630,000 distinct CDR3 sequences, about 12% seen once; the top ten hold about 15%. This TCR was sampled from a man between 25 and 39 years old who received the YFV17D yellow fever vaccine. The sample consisted of PBMCs, taken on the day of the yellow fever booster vaccination. The chain employs TRBV5-6 and TRBJ2-2; the D gene could be TRBD1 or TRBD2 (5 bases each). The CDR3 region is CVSSFRSGTNTGELFF. For the CDR3, the DNA is TGTGTCAGCAGCTTCCGCTCAGGGACCAACACCGGGGAGCTGTTTTTT.